This T cell receptor (beta chain) emerged from a study of T cell responses to AZD1222 COVID-19 vaccine. Repertoires were generated with immunoSEQ multiplex PCR, while TCRdb's copy carries only in-frame clones and drops some. Found here are tens of thousands of clones, more than 75% of them singletons; the top ten hold approximately 5.2%. The V and J ends lost 4 bases and 7 bases, in that order; junction bases with no gene match: 9. The CDR3 has 15 residues. Germline V lookup: CDR1 MGHDK, CDR2 SYGVNS. Points from the study as a whole: Dominant CD4 TCR responses targeted spike regions 160-218 and 743-854. Epitopes outside B.1.351 and B.1.1.7 mutated regions reportedly drew nearly half of spike TCRs. Mostly white British, mostly female donors; authors suggested clonal diversity may be underestimated. Seropositive AZD1222 recipients at baseline numbered only six or seven.

On this clone: Its matching antigen is unknown.

V usage is TRBV25-1 and J usage is TRBJ1-4, with 7 bases aligning to TRBD1. Sequenced here: peripheral blood, sampled on day 0 of MenACWY control vaccination. This receptor was obtained from an adult in good health. The CDR3 DNA sequence: TGTGCCAGCAGTGGAAACAGGGGCGTTGGTGAAAAACTGTTTTTT. It specifies CASSGNRGVGEKLFF.